This is a list of T cell receptor beta chains from one sample in a study of radiation and T cells in renal cell carcinoma. The table came from immunoSEQ multiplex PCR; TCRdb's copy has only in-frame clones and leaves some out. The sample lists more than 60,000 clones; approximately 87% were seen once. The input for sequencing was blood, taken from a patient whose treatment included radiotherapy and nephrectomy. All receptors derive from a woman aged 55-75 years with renal cell carcinoma. Both conserved end residues are part of each CDR3. The D gene is left open where the match is weak. Clone size is given for some rows only: seen once, a few or many times, or a class if the clone is expanded.

clone_size	d_call	j_call	v_call	cdr3_aa	cdr3_nt
-	TRBD1	TRBJ2-1	TRBV19	CASSTRTGLNEQFF	TGTGCCAGTAGCACCCGGACAGGGCTCAATGAGCAGTTCTTC
once	-	TRBJ2-7	TRBV4-1	CASSQEGQSFGYEQYF	TGCGCCAGCAGCCAAGAGGGGCAGTCCTTCGGCTACGAGCAGTACTTC
-	-	TRBJ2-5	TRBV19	CASTPGWPETQYF	TGTGCCAGTACCCCTGGATGGCCGGAGACCCAGTACTTC
-	TRBD1	TRBJ2-3	TRBV5-5	CASSLDGTATDTQYF	TGTGCCAGCAGCCTTGATGGGACAGCCACAGATACGCAGTATTTT
-	TRBD1	TRBJ1-2	TRBV19	CASSRPGTGILGYTF	TGTGCCAGTAGTCGTCCCGGGACAGGGATCCTTGGCTACACCTTC
-	TRBD1	TRBJ1-2	TRBV28	CASSLTRTGGRGYTF	TGTGCCAGCAGTTTAACGAGGACAGGGGGCCGTGGCTACACCTTC
-	-	TRBJ2-3	TRBV5-8	CASSLAVTDTQYF	TGTGCCAGCAGCTTGGCCGTCACAGATACGCAGTATTTT
once	-	TRBJ1-1	TRBV11-3	CASSPGTGTALNTEAFF	TGTGCCAGCAGCCCTGGTACCGGGACGGCTTTGAACACTGAAGCTTTCTTT
once	-	TRBJ2-7	TRBV19	CASKKRRENDYEQYF	TGTGCCAGTAAGAAGCGCAGGGAGAATGACTACGAGCAGTACTTC
-	-	TRBJ1-1	TRBV28	CASSLFDRPPEAFF	TGTGCCAGCAGTTTATTTGACAGGCCCCCGGAAGCTTTCTTT
-	TRBD2	TRBJ2-1	TRBV7-9	CASSFSGDSYNEQFF	TGTGCCAGCAGCTTTAGCGGGGACTCCTACAATGAGCAGTTCTTC
few	-	TRBJ1-2	TRBV5-1	CASSGGETPLF	TGCGCCAGCAGCGGGGGCGAGACACCTCTCTTC
-	-	TRBJ2-5	TRBV6-1	CASSENFWLAKREETQYF	TGTGCCAGCAGTGAAAATTTCTGGCTAGCTAAGAGGGAAGAGACCCAGTACTTC
-	-	TRBJ2-5	TRBV18	CASSPDAFSPVQETQYF	TGTGCCAGCTCACCGGACGCGTTTTCCCCCGTACAAGAGACCCAGTACTTC
-	-	TRBJ1-1	TRBV7-3	CASSVDRNTEAFF	TGTGCCAGCAGCGTCGACAGGAACACTGAAGCTTTCTTT
-	-	TRBJ2-7	TRBV29-1	CSVLKSSYEQYF	TGCAGCGTTCTGAAAAGCTCCTACGAGCAGTACTTC
-	-	TRBJ1-3	TRBV11-2	CASSLEAVSSGNTIYF	TGTGCCAGCAGCTTAGAAGCCGTGAGCTCTGGAAACACCATATATTTT
-	TRBD2	TRBJ2-3	TRBV9	CASSPRDYPPYTQYF	TGTGCCAGCAGCCCCCGGGACTACCCACCCTATACGCAGTATTTT
-	TRBD1	TRBJ1-5	TRBV19	CASREDRGDQPQHF	TGTGCCAGTAGGGAAGACAGGGGCGATCAGCCCCAGCATTTT
-	-	TRBJ1-2	TRBV6-1	CASSGPGLGYGYTF	TGTGCCAGCAGTGGACCGGGCCTAGGCTATGGCTACACCTTC
-	-	TRBJ1-3	TRBV30	CAWSVVWQGSVGNTIYF	TGTGCCTGGAGTGTTGTATGGCAGGGGAGTGTTGGAAACACCATATATTTT
-	TRBD2	TRBJ2-3	TRBV5-1	CASSRGQRGRADTQYF	TGCGCCAGCAGCCGAGGCCAGCGGGGACGAGCAGATACGCAGTATTTT
-	-	TRBJ2-7	TRBV7-9	CASSFSGDRFFSYEQYF	TGTGCCAGCAGCTTTAGCGGGGACAGGTTTTTTTCCTACGAGCAGTACTTC
-	-	TRBJ2-1	TRBV28	CASEQGYREQFF	TGTGCCAGCGAACAGGGATACCGGGAGCAGTTCTTC
-	-	TRBJ1-1	TRBV9	CASSPGTQNTEAFF	TGTGCCAGCAGTCCCGGGACACAGAACACTGAAGCTTTCTTT
-	-	TRBJ1-4	TRBV4-3	CASSQGWGSNEKLFF	TGCGCCAGCAGCCAAGGTTGGGGGAGTAATGAAAAACTGTTTTTT
-	-	TRBJ1-2	TRBV30	CAWSRLRGSDHGYTF	TGTGCCTGGAGCAGGTTGAGGGGGTCTGACCATGGCTACACCTTC
-	TRBD2	TRBJ2-1	TRBV28	CASSLWRLLAGLSYNEQFF	TGTGCCAGCAGTTTATGGAGGCTACTAGCGGGGCTCTCCTACAATGAGCAGTTCTTC
-	-	TRBJ2-3	TRBV30	CAWTNRRDTQYF	TGTGCCTGGACCAATAGGAGGGATACGCAGTATTTT
-	-	TRBJ2-3	TRBV2	CASRADRTPASTDTQYF	TGTGCCAGCAGGGCAGACCGGACTCCCGCTAGCACAGATACGCAGTATTTT
-	-	TRBJ1-5	TRBV6-1	CASRPGSPVNQPQHF	TGTGCCAGCAGGCCCGGGAGTCCGGTCAATCAGCCCCAGCATTTT
-	-	TRBJ2-1	TRBV7-3	CASSSSDFDNEQFF	TGTGCCAGCAGCTCCTCCGACTTCGACAATGAGCAGTTCTTC
-	-	TRBJ2-7	TRBV10-2	CARRPKFGVVEQYF	TGCGCCAGGCGCCCGAAGTTTGGGGTAGTCGAGCAGTACTTC
-	TRBD2	TRBJ2-1	TRBV9	CASSVGTSGFEQFF	TGTGCCAGCAGCGTAGGAACTAGCGGGTTCGAGCAGTTCTTC
once	TRBD1	TRBJ2-5	TRBV6-6	CASSLGQDVETQYF	TGTGCCAGCAGCCTAGGACAGGACGTCGAGACCCAGTACTTC
-	TRBD1	TRBJ1-1	TRBV4-3	CASSQDLGQINTEAFF	TGCGCCAGCAGCCAAGATCTGGGACAGATCAACACTGAAGCTTTCTTT
few	-	TRBJ1-1	TRBV9	CASSSPGTEAFF	TGTGCCAGCAGTTCCCCGGGCACTGAAGCTTTCTTT
-	-	TRBJ2-3	TRBV11-1	CASSFRPLDRNTQYF	TGTGCCAGCAGCTTCCGCCCCCTTGACAGAAATACGCAGTATTTT
-	TRBD1	TRBJ1-1	TRBV6-6	CASRQRQGPAFF	TGTGCCAGCAGACAACGACAGGGCCCCGCTTTCTTT
few	TRBD1	TRBJ1-4	TRBV2	CASSEADRGREKLFF	TGTGCCAGCAGTGAAGCTGACAGGGGGCGTGAAAAACTGTTTTTT
once	-	TRBJ2-2	TRBV28	CASSLGTGELFF	TGTGCCAGCAGTTTAGGAACCGGGGAGCTGTTTTTT
-	-	TRBJ2-5	TRBV11-2	CASSLAPGQETQYF	TGTGCCAGCAGCTTAGCCCCGGGCCAAGAGACCCAGTACTTC
-	TRBD2	TRBJ2-7	TRBV10-3	CASSEEAAGVGVYEQYF	TGTGCCAGCAGTGAAGAGGCAGCGGGGGTAGGGGTTTACGAGCAGTACTTC
-	TRBD2	TRBJ2-3	TRBV4-3	CASSPLTSGRGDTQYF	TGCGCCAGCAGCCCCCTGACTAGCGGGAGAGGCGATACGCAGTATTTT
-	-	TRBJ2-7	TRBV6-6	CASSKQGGNPYEQYF	TGTGCCAGCAGTAAGCAAGGGGGAAACCCTTACGAGCAGTACTTC
-	-	TRBJ1-2	TRBV10-3	CAISASRGGDYGYTF	TGTGCCATCAGTGCCTCACGAGGGGGAGACTATGGCTACACCTTC
-	-	TRBJ2-7	TRBV15	CATSPGPESSYEQYF	TGTGCCACCAGCCCGGGCCCGGAGAGCTCCTACGAGCAGTACTTC
-	-	TRBJ1-4	TRBV7-9	CASSLGLGGLNEKLFF	TGTGCCAGCAGCTTAGGTCTCGGCGGGCTTAATGAAAAACTGTTTTTT